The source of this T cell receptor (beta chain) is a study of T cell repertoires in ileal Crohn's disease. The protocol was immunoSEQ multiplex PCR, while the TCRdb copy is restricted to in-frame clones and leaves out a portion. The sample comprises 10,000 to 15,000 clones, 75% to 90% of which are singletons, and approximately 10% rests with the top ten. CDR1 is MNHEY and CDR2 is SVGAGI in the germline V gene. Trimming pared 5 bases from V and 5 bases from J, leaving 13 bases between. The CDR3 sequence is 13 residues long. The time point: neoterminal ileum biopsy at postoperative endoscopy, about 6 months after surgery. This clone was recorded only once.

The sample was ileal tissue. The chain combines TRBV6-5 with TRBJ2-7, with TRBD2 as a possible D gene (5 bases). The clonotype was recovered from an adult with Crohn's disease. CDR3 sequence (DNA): TGTGCCAGCAGTGAAATTAGCGTCGACGAGCAGTACTTC. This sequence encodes CASSEISVDEQYF.